These 21 T cell receptor beta chains share one sample of origin, sequenced in a study of shared clonotypes between healthy human individuals. CD45RO negativity and positive selection for CCR7 defined naive CD8 cells, a population that excluded terminally differentiated effector memory CD45RA+ cells. The repertoire was sequenced with immunoSEQ multiplex PCR; TCRdb's copy has only in-frame clones and lacks some. The table includes millions of clones, 85% to 95% detected once. Sequencing was performed on naive CD8+ T cells sorted from blood. The source is a man aged 18 to 35 in good health.

The V call is TRBV14, the J call TRBJ2-5; 10 nucleotides agree with TRBD1. The germline V gene has CDR1 SGHDN and CDR2 FVKESK. The J segment lost 3 bases and the V segment lost 4 bases, leaving 11 bases of the junction unmatched. The CDR3 runs 17 residues. CDR3 nucleotide sequence: TGTGCCAGCAGCCCTGGGATGACCGGGACAGGGGAAGAGACCCAGTACTTC. Encoded protein: CASSPGMTGTGEETQYF.

The chain employs TRBV11-2 and TRBJ1-1; D unresolved. V gave up 1 base and J gave up 7 bases, with 7 bases separating them. This CDR3 region has 12 residues. CDR1 SGHAT and CDR2 FQNNGV come from the germline V gene. CDR3 bases: TGTGCCAGCAGCTTAGCACACGATGAAGCTTTCTTT. Protein: CASSLAHDEAFF.

To note about this clone: In the same sample, other DNA sequences code for this CDR3. The V gene is TRBV28, the J gene TRBJ2-7; TRBD1 matches at 9 bases. V was clipped by 3 bases and J by 2 bases; unmatched bases: 2. Germline CDR1 is MDHEN and CDR2 is SYDVKM. The CDR3 length is 14 residues. The CDR3 loop reads CASSLGQGTYEQYF. CDR3 in DNA: TGTGCCAGCAGTTTGGGACAGGGAACCTACGAGCAGTACTTC. Complete variable domain (other parts from reference TRBV28 and TRBJ2-7): DVKVTQSSRYLVKRTGEKVFLECVQDMDHENMFWYRQDPGLGLRLIYFSYDVKMKEKGDIPEGYSVSREKKERFSLILESASTNQTSMYLCASSLGQGTYEQYFGPGTRLTVT.

This clone was seen once. V usage is TRBV7-6 and J usage is TRBJ2-5; no clear D gene. Looked up from germline, CDR1 is SGHVS and CDR2 is FNYEAQ. The V gene lost 1 base and the J gene lost 5 bases, with 14 bases spanning the gap. There are 15 residues in the CDR3. CDR3 in DNA: TGTGCCAGCAGCTTAGAAGTGGAAAGCCCGGAGACCCAGTACTTC. Translating gives CASSLEVESPETQYF.

Only one count was recorded for this clone. The chain employs TRBV7-3 and TRBJ2-2, with 10 bases matching TRBD1. This CDR3 region has 16 residues. V lost 4 bases to trimming and J lost 6 bases; unmatched junction nucleotides: 8. Germline CDR1 SGHTA, CDR2 FQGTGA. DNA for the CDR3: TGTGCCAGCAGCTCTTGGACAGGGGGGAATCCCGGGGAGCTGTTTTTT. Encoded protein: CASSSWTGGNPGELFF.

For this clone: Other DNA sequences in the sample encode the same CDR3. This sequence joins TRBV5-6 and TRBJ2-7, with D tentatively TRBD2 (6 bases). V was trimmed by 1 base and J by 1 base, leaving 12 bases between them. CDR1 is SGHDT, CDR2 YYEEEE, per germline. The CDR3 has 15 amino acids. CDR3 amino acids: CASSLPGEGSYEQYF. CDR3 nucleotide sequence: TGTGCCAGCAGCTTGCCGGGAGAGGGGTCCTACGAGCAGTACTTC.

This rearrangement joins TRBV28 to TRBJ2-2, with D perhaps matching TRBD1 (5 bases). The CDR3 covers 15 residues. CDR1 is MDHEN and CDR2 is SYDVKM in the germline V gene. V gave up 7 bases and J gave up 6 bases, with 18 bases separating them. CDR3 protein: CASNKGQSRSGELFF. CDR3 nucleotide sequence: TGTGCCAGCAATAAGGGGCAGTCCAGGTCCGGGGAGCTGTTTTTT.

With regard to this clone: This sample also contains other DNA sequences that code for the same CDR3. V is TRBV5-1 and J is TRBJ2-5; 8 bases align to TRBD1. V lost 0 bases, J lost 1 base, and 2 bases stayed unmatched. Germline-derived CDR1 and CDR2 are SGHRS and YFSETQ. The CDR3 length is 15 residues. The CDR3 reads CASSLETGAQETQYF. The CDR3 nucleotides are TGCGCCAGCAGCTTGGAGACAGGGGCCCAAGAGACCCAGTACTTC.

This clone appeared a single time. Other DNA sequences in this specimen translate into the identical CDR3. The chain is built from TRBV7-9 and TRBJ2-7; no definite D call. V was shortened by 1 base and J by 1 base, with 8 bases between the two germline ends. Germline loops: CDR1 SEHNR, CDR2 FQNEAQ (reference sequence). This CDR3 has 14 residues. CDR3 amino acids: CASSLVAESYEQYF. The CDR3 DNA follows: TGTGCCAGCAGCTTAGTGGCCGAATCCTACGAGCAGTACTTC.

In its sample, this clone was seen once. The CDR3: CASSHGQGVRNEQYF. The CDR3 coding sequence is TGTGCCAGCAGCCACGGACAGGGGGTTCGGAACGAGCAGTACTTC. V is TRBV2 and J is TRBJ2-7; 10 bases are shared with TRBD1. Germline CDR1 SNHLY, CDR2 FYNNEI. There are 15 residues in the CDR3. The trim removed 6 bases at V and 5 bases at J, leaving 10 bases unmatched.

The V and J genes are TRBV28 and TRBJ2-2; TRBD2 is a possible D gene (6 bases). The CDR3 is made up of 15 amino acids. V was pared by 6 bases and J by 5 bases, with 16 bases between. CDR1 and CDR2 from the germline V gene are MDHEN and SYDVKM. The CDR3 sequence is CASSPGGEGTGELFF. As DNA, the CDR3 is TGTGCCAGCAGCCCGGGCGGGGAAGGGACCGGGGAGCTGTTTTTT.

As to this clone: At the DNA level, this CDR3 is encoded by other sequences in the same sample as well. The V call is TRBV4-1, the J call TRBJ2-3; D gene ambiguous. The CDR3 is made up of 16 amino acids. The germline CDR1 and CDR2 sequences are MGHRA and YSYEKL. V lost 1 base, J lost 0 bases, and 11 bases lay in between. The CDR3, as DNA: TGCGCCAGCAGCCAAGCGGTAGGGCTTAGCACAGATACGCAGTATTTT. Translated, it gives CASSQAVGLSTDTQYF.

This clone was detected once. This chain connects TRBV18 to TRBJ2-7, with D perhaps assigned TRBD1 or TRBD2 (5 bases each). Germline V gene lookup returns CDR1 KGHSH and CDR2 LQKENI. CDR3 size: 15 residues. Trimming removed 3 bases from V and 3 bases from J, with 15 bases in between. As DNA, the CDR3 is TGTGCCAGCTCACCGGGGGAATGGGGTGACTACGAGCAGTACTTC. Amino acid sequence: CASSPGEWGDYEQYF.

Regarding this clone: Other DNA sequences in the same sample also yield this CDR3. The chain links TRBV27 to TRBJ2-7; D is undetermined. CDR1 is MNHEY and CDR2 is SMNVEV in the germline V gene (reference sequence). The V end was cut by 2 bases, the J end by 5 bases, with 7 bases between. The CDR3 length is 12 residues. The CDR3 coding sequence is TGTGCCAGCAGTTTAAGAGGCCACGAGCAGTACTTC. Protein: CASSLRGHEQYF.

The chain couples TRBV28 to TRBJ2-2, with a tentative D call TRBD2 (6 bases). Per germline, CDR1 MDHEN and CDR2 SYDVKM. CDR3 length: 16 amino acids. Trimming stripped 4 bases from V and 6 bases from J, with 18 bases between. The CDR3 protein is CASSSAPTTGAGELFF. The CDR3 DNA reads as TGTGCCAGCAGTTCCGCCCCAACCACGGGAGCCGGGGAGCTGTTTTTT.

As to this clone: Additional DNA sequences in this sample encode the identical CDR3. The genes are TRBV5-6 and TRBJ2-7, with TRBD2 identical over 11 bases. Germline V gene lookup returns CDR1 SGHDT and CDR2 YYEEEE. The V segment lost 0 bases and the J segment 3 bases; nucleotides outside the gene matches: 2. The CDR3 length is 15 residues. CDR3 in amino acids: CASSLGLAGGYEQYF. CDR3 nucleotides: TGTGCCAGCAGCTTGGGTCTAGCGGGAGGCTACGAGCAGTACTTC.

This chain links TRBV27 with TRBJ1-5, with 7 bases identical to TRBD1. The germline V gene has CDR1 MNHEY and CDR2 SMNVEV (reference sequence). The CDR3 has 15 residues. V lost 4 bases and J lost 2; bases outside the gene matches: 5. The CDR3 region is CASSSGGYGNQPQHF. The CDR3 nucleotides are TGTGCCAGCAGTTCAGGGGGTTATGGCAATCAGCCCCAGCATTTT.

This clone was picked up one time. This rearrangement joins TRBV27 to TRBJ1-5, with 7 bases that match TRBD1. The V segment lost 0 bases and the J segment 6 bases; nucleotides outside the gene matches: 8. Germline V CDR1 and CDR2: MNHEY, SMNVEV (reference sequence). This CDR3 has 16 residues. The CDR3 reads CASSLSAGTVGQPQHF. The CDR3 region has the DNA TGTGCCAGCAGTTTATCGGCAGGGACAGTAGGTCAGCCCCAGCATTTT.

This chain links TRBV11-2 with TRBJ1-2; tentatively, D is TRBD1 (6 bases). Trimming shortened V by 5 bases and J by 2 bases, and 6 bases separated the two germline ends. The CDR3 totals 12 residues. Germline loops: CDR1 SGHAT, CDR2 FQNNGV. The CDR3 DNA reads TGTGCCAGCAGCGGGACAAACTATGGCTACACCTTC. It specifies CASSGTNYGYTF.

This CDR3 is CASSQDRSAITNTEAFF. CDR3 DNA: TGCGCCAGCAGCCAAGACAGGAGTGCAATTACGAACACTGAAGCTTTCTTT. This chain connects TRBV4-3 to TRBJ1-1; no clear D. The germline CDR1 and CDR2 sequences are LGHNA and YSLEER. Trimming removed 0 bases from V and 1 base from J, with 15 bases in between. CDR3 length: 17 amino acids.

V gene TRBV5-6 combines with J gene TRBJ2-7, with D tentatively TRBD2 (5 bases). The CDR3 sequence is 15 residues long. V gave up 3 bases and J gave up 2 bases, with 15 bases separating them. The germline gives CDR1 SGHDT, CDR2 YYEEEE. DNA for the CDR3: TGTGCCAGCAGCTCATCCGGGGTCCTGACCTACGAGCAGTACTTC. Translation gives CASSSSGVLTYEQYF.